This T cell receptor beta chain came from a study of radiotherapy plus CTLA-4 blockade in lung cancer. Points from the study as a whole: Clones derived from tumor TCRs expanded in blood after radiotherapy plus ipilimumab.

Profiling relied on immunoSEQ multiplex PCR, and the TCRdb table lists in-frame clones only, not all of them. Counted here are approximately 60,000 clones, roughly 80% occurring once; the ten biggest clones make up approximately 4.5%. V lost 5 bases to trimming and J lost 1 base, with 10 bases between them. The CDR3 has 14 amino acids. CDR1 and CDR2 (germline): LNHNV, YYDKDF (reference sequence). Details on this clone: Its matching antigen is unknown.

This specimen was peripheral blood, taken from a patient treated with radiotherapy plus ipilimumab. The sequence came from a human donor with non-small cell lung cancer who had a complete response to radiotherapy plus ipilimumab. This chain uses TRBV15 with TRBJ2-3; D is uncertain. The CDR3 spells CATSQPGGTDTQYF. The CDR3 DNA sequence: TGTGCCACCAGCCAGCCTGGCGGCACAGATACGCAGTATTTT.